This TCR beta chain was obtained from a study of T cell repertoires in cytomegalovirus infection. One entry per CDR3 protein results from TCRdb running MiXCR on the reads. This table holds roughly 920,000 distinct CDR3 sequences, roughly a third found once. Study-level points and caveats: The cumulative frequency of public TCR beta families distinguished individuals who carried CMV together with the relevant HLA.

The sample holds a few counts of this clonotype. Its antigen is not identified. The clonotype comes from a human donor in good health (CMV status not recorded). Some clones in this sample may be carry-over from other donors' samples. The source was cultured CD8+ T cells from PBMCs, collected from culture after CMV antigen stimulation.

The CDR3 here is CASSWTGRDSNQPQHF. The CDR3 DNA is TGTGCCAGCAGCTGGACAGGGCGGGATAGCAATCAGCCCCAGCATTTT. The chain couples TRBV6-2 or TRBV6-3 to TRBJ1-5; 8 nucleotides agree with TRBD1. The CDR3 has 16 residues. Trimming at V came to 6 bases and at J to 0 bases, leaving 7 bases not matched to a gene. Germline lookup yields CDR1 MNHEY and CDR2 SVGEGT.